This T cell receptor (beta chain) derives from a study of PD-L1 blockade in urothelial cancer. V lost 3 bases and J 0 bases, leaving 16 bases between the germline ends. The CDR3 consists of 17 residues. Germline lookup yields CDR1 SGDLS and CDR2 YYNGEE. Profiling relied on immunoSEQ multiplex PCR, and the TCRdb table lists in-frame clones only, not all of them. The sample holds around 100,000 clones, around 89% seen once. Time point noted: pretreatment peripheral blood. The V gene is TRBV9, the J gene TRBJ2-1; D gene uncertain. The TCR was taken from a man aged 55 to 70 with urothelial cancer. Sequenced material: PBMCs, taken around atezolizumab (anti-PD-L1) treatment. The CDR3 DNA reads TGTGCCAGCAGCGGTCATGGTGCGGTAGGCTCCTACAATGAGCAGTTCTTC. Translation gives CASSGHGAVGSYNEQFF.